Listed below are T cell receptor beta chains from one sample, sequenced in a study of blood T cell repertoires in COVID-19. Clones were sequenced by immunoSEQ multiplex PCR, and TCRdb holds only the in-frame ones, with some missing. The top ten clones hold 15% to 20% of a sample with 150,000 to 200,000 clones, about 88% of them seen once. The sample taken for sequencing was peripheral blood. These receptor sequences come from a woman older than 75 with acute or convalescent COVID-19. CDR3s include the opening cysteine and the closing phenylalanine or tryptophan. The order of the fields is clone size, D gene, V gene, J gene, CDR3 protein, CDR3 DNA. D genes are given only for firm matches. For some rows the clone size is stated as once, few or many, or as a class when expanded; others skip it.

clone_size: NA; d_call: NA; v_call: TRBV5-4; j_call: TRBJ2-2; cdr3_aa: CASSSTIPQGRELFF; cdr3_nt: TGTGCCAGCAGCTCCACAATACCACAGGGCCGGGAGCTGTTTTTT
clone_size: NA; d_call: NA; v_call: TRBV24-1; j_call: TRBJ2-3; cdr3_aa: CATSGDNTDTQYF; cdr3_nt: TGTGCCACCAGTGGGGACAACACAGATACGCAGTATTTT
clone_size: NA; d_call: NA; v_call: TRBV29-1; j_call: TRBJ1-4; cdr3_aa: CSVENMEKLFF; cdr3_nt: TGCAGCGTTGAAAATATGGAAAAACTGTTTTTT
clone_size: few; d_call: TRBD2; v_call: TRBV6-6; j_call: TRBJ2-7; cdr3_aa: CAIAGTRGYEQYF; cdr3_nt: TGTGCCATTGCCGGGACTAGGGGCTACGAGCAGTACTTC
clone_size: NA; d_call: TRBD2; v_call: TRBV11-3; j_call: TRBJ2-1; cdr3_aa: CASSLGLAGGLDEQFF; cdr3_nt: TGTGCCAGCAGCTTAGGATTAGCGGGGGGGCTCGATGAGCAGTTCTTC
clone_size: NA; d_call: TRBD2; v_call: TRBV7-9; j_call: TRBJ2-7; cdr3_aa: CASSLGGLGIYEQYF; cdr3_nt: TGTGCCAGCAGCTTAGGGGGACTAGGTATCTACGAGCAGTACTTC
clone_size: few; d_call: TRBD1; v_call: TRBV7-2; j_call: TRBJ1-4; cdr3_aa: CASSLARTGGSEKLFF; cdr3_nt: TGTGCCAGCAGCTTAGCGCGAACAGGGGGCTCGGAAAAACTGTTTTTT
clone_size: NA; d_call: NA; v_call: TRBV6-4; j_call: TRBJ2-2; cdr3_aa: CAASSGVGGELFF; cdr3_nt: TGTGCCGCAAGTTCGGGGGTTGGCGGGGAGCTGTTTTTT
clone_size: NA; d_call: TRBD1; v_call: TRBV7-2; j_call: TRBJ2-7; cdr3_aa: CASSSGQGSSYEQYF; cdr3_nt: TGTGCCAGCAGCTCCGGACAGGGGAGCTCCTACGAGCAGTACTTC
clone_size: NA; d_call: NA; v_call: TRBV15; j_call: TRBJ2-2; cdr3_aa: CATSFTNTGELFF; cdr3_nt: TGTGCCACCAGCTTTACGAACACCGGGGAGCTGTTTTTT
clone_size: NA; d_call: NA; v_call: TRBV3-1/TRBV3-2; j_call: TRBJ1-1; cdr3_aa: CASSPHSSSMNTEAFF; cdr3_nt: TGTGCCAGCAGCCCGCACAGTTCTTCCATGAACACTGAAGCTTTCTTT
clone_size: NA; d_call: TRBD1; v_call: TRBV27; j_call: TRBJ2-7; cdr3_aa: CASIPQGASLPYEQYF; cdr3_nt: TGTGCCAGCATCCCCCAGGGGGCGAGTCTACCCTACGAGCAGTACTTC
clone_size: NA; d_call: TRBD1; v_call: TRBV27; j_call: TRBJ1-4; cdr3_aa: CASDRDRYNEKLFF; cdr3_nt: TGTGCCAGCGACCGGGACAGATATAATGAAAAACTGTTTTTT
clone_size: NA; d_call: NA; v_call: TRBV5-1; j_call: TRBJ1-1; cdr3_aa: CASSLGVGGGGAAFF; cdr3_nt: TGCGCCAGCAGCTTGGGAGTTGGTGGGGGCGGCGCAGCTTTCTTT
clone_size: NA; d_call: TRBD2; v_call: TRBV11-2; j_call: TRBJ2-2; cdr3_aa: CASSPRIGREGRITGELFF; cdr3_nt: TGTGCCAGCAGCCCCCGGATAGGGCGGGAGGGCCGAATCACCGGGGAGCTGTTTTTT
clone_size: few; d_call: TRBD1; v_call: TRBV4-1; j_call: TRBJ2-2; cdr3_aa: CASSQDGQGVGELFF; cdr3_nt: TGCGCCAGCAGCCAAGATGGCCAGGGGGTCGGGGAGCTGTTTTTT
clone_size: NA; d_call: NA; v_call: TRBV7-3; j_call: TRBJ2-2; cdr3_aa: CASSWHQNTGELFF; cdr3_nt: TGTGCCAGCAGCTGGCACCAGAACACCGGGGAGCTGTTTTTT
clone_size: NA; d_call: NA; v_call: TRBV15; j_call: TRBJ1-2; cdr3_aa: CATSRSRAKGGYGYTF; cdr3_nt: TGTGCCACCAGCAGATCACGGGCTAAAGGGGGTTATGGCTACACCTTC
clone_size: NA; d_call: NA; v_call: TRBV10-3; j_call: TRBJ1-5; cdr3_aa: CAIGPGNQPQHF; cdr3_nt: TGTGCCATTGGGCCGGGCAATCAGCCCCAGCATTTT
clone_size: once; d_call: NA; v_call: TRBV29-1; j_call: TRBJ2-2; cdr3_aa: CSARTRHTGELFF; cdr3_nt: TGCAGCGCCCGCACTAGACACACCGGGGAGCTGTTTTTT
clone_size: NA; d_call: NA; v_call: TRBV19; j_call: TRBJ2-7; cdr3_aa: CASSGGHVKYF; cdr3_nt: TGTGCCAGTAGCGGGGGGCACGTAAAGTACTTC
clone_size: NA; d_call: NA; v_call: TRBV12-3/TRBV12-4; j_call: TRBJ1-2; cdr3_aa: CASSLRGGYGYTF; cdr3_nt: TGTGCCAGCAGTCTTCGCGGAGGGTATGGCTACACCTTC
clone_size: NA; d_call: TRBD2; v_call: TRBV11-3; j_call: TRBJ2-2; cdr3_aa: CASSSLAGPTGELFF; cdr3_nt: TGTGCCAGCAGCTCACTAGCGGGACCCACCGGGGAGCTGTTTTTT